The present entry profiles one T cell receptor beta chain with its context. Generated by immunoSEQ multiplex PCR, the TCRdb table keeps only in-frame clones and is missing some. The table records about 300,000 clones, about 90% of them present only once. The CDR3 runs 13 residues. Trimming cost V 7 bases and J 0 bases, with 10 bases left between them. Germline V lookup: CDR1 SGHVS, CDR2 FQNEAQ. This specimen belongs to a study of blood T cell repertoires in COVID-19. Study summary: The analysed material was cDNA or gDNA that came from T cells, B-cell-depleted T cells, or PBMCs.

Sequencing was carried out using peripheral blood. V usage is TRBV7-8 and J usage is TRBJ2-7, with TRBD2 as a possible D gene (5 bases). This clonotype was sampled from a man aged 18 to 35 with active or convalescent COVID-19. The CDR3 coding sequence is TGTGCCAGCACCGGACTGGACTCCTACGAGCAGTACTTC. It specifies CASTGLDSYEQYF.